This T cell receptor (beta chain) originates from a study of T cell clonotyping in hematopoietic cell transplantation. Study-level points and caveats: Few recipient clonotypes overlapped donors; over 97% were de novo at given depth. Without cell sorting, CD4 versus CD8 contributions remain unresolved.

Concerning this clone itself: Its target is not known.

Recipients were bled about 28 days pretransplant and at posttransplant days 30, 100, 180. The protocol was immunoSEQ multiplex PCR, while the TCRdb copy is restricted to in-frame clones and leaves out a portion. The sample has more than 6,500 clones, 37% seen once; the top ten hold approximately 20%. V was cut by 0 bases and J by 8 bases, with 10 bases left in between. Germline CDR1 GTSNPN, CDR2 SVGIG (reference sequence). This CDR3 has 12 residues. This sequence joins TRBV30 and TRBJ1-1, with D unclear. The TCR originated in a female patient in her 60s who had an allogeneic stem cell transplant, so the T cells may come from the graft donor. Some clones in this sample may be carry-over from other donors' samples. The source material was peripheral blood mononuclear cells, sampled 30 days after allogeneic stem cell transplant. The CDR3 loop reads CAWSVESKEAFF. The CDR3, as DNA: TGTGCCTGGAGTGTAGAGTCAAAAGAAGCTTTCTTT.